The clone carrying this TCR beta chain has just a few counts. The antigen is unknown. The data belong to a study of CD8 T cells in ankylosing spondylitis. Study observations and caveats: A motif of eight or nine highly homologous TCR beta variants was seen as apparently characteristic of ankylosing spondylitis blood. Disease-linked clones were found to be CD8+ and relatively rare in peripheral blood. Before this, some motif variants had been reported in reactive arthritis synovial fluid and blood.

This CDR3 spans 14 amino acids. Germline CDR1 and CDR2: MDHEN and SYDVKM. V lost 5 bases to trimming and J lost 7 bases; unmatched junction nucleotides: 10. TCR beta libraries were made by quantitative 5'-RACE with molecular barcodes. TCRdb fed the 5' RACE reads into MiXCR, producing one record per CDR3 protein. This sample has 250,000 to 300,000 distinct CDR3 sequences, with around 19% found just once. This chain joins TRBV28 and TRBJ1-1, with 7 bases lining up with TRBD1. Sequenced material: blood, either unsorted or a sorted T cell fraction (not recorded which). The source of this sequence is a male donor with ankylosing spondylitis or in good health (not recorded which). CDR3 coding DNA: TGTGCCAGCAGTCCACTGGGACAGCCGGATGAAGCTTTCTTT. Amino acid sequence: CASSPLGQPDEAFF.